This T cell receptor beta chain was captured by sequencing in a study of early T cells in non-severe SARS-CoV-2 infection. Across the whole study: Sequencing input comprised bulk RNA from unsorted whole blood; chain pairing was not available. Whole-study findings and limits: Comparison of clonotypes with VDJdb favored anti-spike CD8 responses while missing private and CD4 specificities.

Molecules of cDNA were individually given unique molecular identifiers that were attached to them. TCRdb reprocessed the 5' RACE reads via MiXCR and lists one record per CDR3 protein. Here the sample spans tens of thousands of distinct CDR3 sequences, around 4.7% being singletons. This clonotype was seen at least ten times. The antigen remains undetermined. Germline lookup yields CDR1 SGHVS and CDR2 FNYEAQ. Trimming stripped 0 bases from V and 0 bases from J, with 12 bases between. The CDR3 contains 18 residues. Material: whole blood. The TCR sequence derives from an adult who was a healthcare worker with PCR-confirmed SARS-CoV-2 infection or an uninfected control (not recorded which). The rearrangement uses TRBV7-6 and TRBJ2-6; D remains ambiguous. CDR3 sequence reads: CASSLAGFPTSGANVLTF. CDR3 nucleotides: TGTGCCAGCAGCTTAGCAGGGTTCCCAACCTCTGGGGCCAACGTCCTGACTTTC.